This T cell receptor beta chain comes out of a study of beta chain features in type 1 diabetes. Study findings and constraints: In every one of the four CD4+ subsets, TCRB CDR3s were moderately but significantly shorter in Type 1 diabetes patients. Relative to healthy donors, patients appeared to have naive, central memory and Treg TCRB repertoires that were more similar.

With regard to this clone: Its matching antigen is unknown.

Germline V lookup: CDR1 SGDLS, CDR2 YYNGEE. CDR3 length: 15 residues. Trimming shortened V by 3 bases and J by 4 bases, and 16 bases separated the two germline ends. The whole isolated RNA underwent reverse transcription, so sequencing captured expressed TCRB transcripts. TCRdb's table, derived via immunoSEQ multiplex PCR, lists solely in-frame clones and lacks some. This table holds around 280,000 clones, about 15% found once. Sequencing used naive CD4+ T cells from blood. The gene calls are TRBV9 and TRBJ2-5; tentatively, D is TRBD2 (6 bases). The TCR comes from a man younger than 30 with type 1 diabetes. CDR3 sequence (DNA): TGTGCCAGCAGCGCAGGAGGAGGGGACCGAGAGACCCAGTACTTC. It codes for CASSAGGGDRETQYF. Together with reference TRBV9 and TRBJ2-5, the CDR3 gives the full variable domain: DSGVTQTPKHLITATGQRVTLRCSPRSGDLSVYWYQQSLDQGLQFLIQYYNGEERAKGNILERFSAQQFPDLHSELNLSSLELGDSALYFCASSAGGGDRETQYFGPGTRLLVL.